This paragraph covers one TCR beta chain sequence. These data belong to a study of blood T cell repertoires in COVID-19. The repertoire was sequenced with immunoSEQ multiplex PCR; TCRdb's copy has only in-frame clones and lacks some. Altogether 140,000 to 150,000 clones are present, 80% to 90% being singletons, with the ten largest covering around 38%. Sequencing used peripheral blood. This sequence originates from a man aged 50-60 years who had recovered from COVID-19.

CDR3 coding DNA: TGTGCCAGCAGCCAAGAGTCAGGGGGCCCGAATACGCAGTATTTT. Its translation is CASSQESGGPNTQYF. The chain joins TRBV3-1 (or the pseudogene TRBV3-2) to TRBJ2-3, with 8 bases aligning to TRBD1. The CDR3 spans 15 residues. Germline values: CDR1 LGHDT, CDR2 YNNKEL (reference sequence). With V trimmed by 0 bases and J by 7 bases, 6 bases remained unmatched.